Presented here are 27 T cell receptor beta chains from one specimen sequenced in a study of CXCR3-negative and CXCR3-positive naive CD8 T cells. The study made its TRB cDNA libraries by 5' RACE, adding UMI labels. TCRdb reprocessed the 5' RACE reads, keeping one entry per CDR3 protein, no DNA. Its listing shows some 130,000 distinct CDR3 sequences. What was sequenced was naive CXCR3- CD8+ T cells from blood. Stated subset: CD45RO-CCR7+CD27+CD95- naive CD8+ T cells lacking CXCR3 (TNR3-). These receptors were collected from a human donor in good health. Some clones in this sample may be carry-over from other donors' samples.

This chain joins TRBV12-3 or TRBV12-4 and TRBJ2-2; TCRdb names TRBD2, which stays unverified in the absence of DNA. The CDR3 runs 15 residues. This CDR3 is CASGIGTDNTGELFF.

The chain uses TRBV7-6 and TRBJ2-5; TCRdb designates TRBD2, a call that cannot be tested without DNA. The CDR3 loop spans 18 amino acids. Germline CDR1 reads SGHVS; CDR2 reads FNYEAQ. CDR3 loop: CASSLAATSGSSGAAQYF.

The V and J genes are TRBV6-2 or TRBV6-3 and TRBJ2-7. The CDR3 is made up of 15 amino acids. Germline CDR1 reads MNHEY; CDR2 reads SVGEGT. The CDR3: CASSYSTSGPYEQYF.

This chain connects TRBV19 to TRBJ2-1; TCRdb outputs TRBD2, but without DNA this stays unchecked. The CDR3 covers 16 residues. Per the germline V gene, CDR1 is LNHDA and CDR2 is SQIVND (reference sequence). The chain's CDR3 is CASSISGRASYNEQFF.

The J gene is TRBJ2-6, the V gene TRBV7-6; absent DNA, TCRdb's TRBD2 call cannot be checked. CDR1 is SGHVS, CDR2 FNYEAQ, per germline. This CDR3 region has 17 residues. CDR3 residues: CASSPAGPYSGANVLTF. Full variable domain (missing parts from reference TRBV7-6 and TRBJ2-6): GAGVSQSPRYKVTKRGQDVALRCDPISGHVSLYWYRQALGQGPEFLTYFNYEAQQDKSGLPNDRFSAERPEGSISTLTIQRTEQRDSAMYRCASSPAGPYSGANVLTFGAGSRLTVL.

V is TRBV7-9 and J is TRBJ2-3; without DNA, the TCRdb call of TRBD2 cannot be checked. Germline CDR1 reads SEHNR; CDR2 reads FQNEAQ (reference sequence). This CDR3 is 15 amino acids long. The CDR3 loop is CASSSLAGRTDTQYF.

The chain's CDR3 is CASPAGVDTQYF. This rearrangement joins TRBV6-5 to TRBJ2-3; TCRdb indicates TRBD1, and absent DNA this call remains unverified. Germline lookup yields CDR1 MNHEY and CDR2 SVGAGI. The CDR3 has 12 amino acids.

This chain links TRBV10-3 with TRBJ1-5; the D call from TCRdb, TRBD1, cannot be confirmed without DNA. CDR1 and CDR2 (germline): ENHRY, SYGVKD. The CDR3 spans 15 residues. This CDR3 reads CAISESWGEGQPQHF.

V usage is TRBV4-1 and J usage is TRBJ2-7; the D call from TCRdb, TRBD1, cannot be confirmed without DNA. Germline CDR1 reads MGHRA; CDR2 reads YSYEKL. The CDR3 is 15 residues long. CDR3: CASSQADSGFYEQYF.

The chain recombines TRBV4-1 with TRBJ2-1; TCRdb picks TRBD2, but there is no DNA to check that call. This CDR3 region has 16 residues. The germline V gene encodes CDR1 MGHRA and CDR2 YSYEKL. The CDR3 sequence is CASSQDMGQRTNEQFF.

This sequence joins TRBV3-1 and TRBJ2-5; TCRdb lists TRBD2, though no DNA is available to test this call. CDR3 size: 15 residues. The germline CDR1 and CDR2 sequences are LGHDT and YNNKEL (reference sequence). The CDR3 sequence is CASSQVSGGAETQYF.

This chain connects TRBV6-6 to TRBJ2-1. Germline-derived CDR1 and CDR2 are MNHNY and SVGAGI (reference sequence). The CDR3 has 16 residues. Here the CDR3 reads CASSYSWGDSYNEQFF.

The chain employs TRBV7-9 and TRBJ2-1. The CDR3 spans 15 residues. Germline assignment: CDR1 SEHNR and CDR2 FQNEAQ (reference sequence). The CDR3 sequence is CASSQTGSSYNEQFF.

V usage is TRBV5-6 and J usage is TRBJ2-2; without DNA, the TCRdb call of TRBD2 cannot be checked. The germline gives CDR1 SGHDT, CDR2 YYEEEE. The CDR3 length is 18 residues. The CDR3 loop is CASSLRPGLAERSGELFF.

This chain links TRBV20-1 with TRBJ1-2. The CDR3 consists of 13 residues. Germline V gene sequence: CDR1 DFQATT, CDR2 SNEGSKA (reference sequence). The CDR3 here is CSTREAATYGYTF.

The chain is built from TRBV29-1 and TRBJ1-2. CDR1 is SQVTM and CDR2 is ANQGSEA in the germline V gene. The CDR3 contains 13 residues. CDR3 loop: CSVAGHSNYGYTF.

The V call is TRBV7-2, the J call TRBJ1-1. Germline V gene data show CDR1 as SGHTA and CDR2 as FQGNSA. The CDR3 loop spans 14 amino acids. CDR3 sequence: CASSLAYSNTEAFF.

CDR3: CSVEGQGAGEQYF. The rearrangement uses TRBV29-1 and TRBJ2-7; TCRdb's D call, TRBD1, is unchecked because there is no DNA. The germline V gene encodes CDR1 SQVTM and CDR2 ANQGSEA. The CDR3 is 13 residues long.

The V call is TRBV20-1, the J call TRBJ2-2; TCRdb outputs TRBD2, but without DNA this stays unchecked. Germline V CDR1 and CDR2: DFQATT, SNEGSKA (reference sequence). The CDR3 covers 13 residues. The CDR3 region is CSARRVNTGELFF.

The rearrangement joins TRBV20-1 to TRBJ2-2; TCRdb's D call of TRBD2 is untestable without DNA. The CDR3 sequence is 11 residues long. Germline CDR1 and CDR2: DFQATT and SNEGSKA (reference sequence). This chain's CDR3 is CSVRRAGELFF.

J is TRBJ1-1 and V is TRBV7-8; the D call from TCRdb, TRBD1, cannot be confirmed without DNA. Germline CDR1 reads SGHVS; CDR2 reads FQNEAQ. The CDR3 consists of 16 residues. CDR3 sequence: CASSLLAQGEVTEAFF.

This rearrangement joins TRBV6-2 or TRBV6-3 to TRBJ1-5. Germline V gene lookup returns CDR1 MNHEY and CDR2 SVGEGT. This CDR3 spans 13 amino acids. The CDR3 protein is CASSVGPHQPQHF.

This sequence joins TRBV6-5 and TRBJ1-2. The germline V gene encodes CDR1 MNHEY and CDR2 SVGAGI. The CDR3 runs to 13 residues. CDR3 protein: CASTVGPPYGYTF.

This chain joins TRBV6-5 and TRBJ2-2; TCRdb reports TRBD2, a call that lacks DNA to check it against. The CDR3 contains 14 residues. The germline V gene has CDR1 MNHEY and CDR2 SVGAGI. CDR3 sequence reads: CASSYSAGGGELFF.

The rearrangement links TRBV6-4 to TRBJ2-1; checking the TCRdb D call of TRBD2 is not possible without DNA. Germline CDR1 MRHNA, CDR2 SNTAGT. The CDR3 totals 15 residues. The CDR3 reads CASSDSSGGGNEQFF.

The chain couples TRBV24-1 to TRBJ2-2; the D gene TCRdb calls, TRBD1, cannot be checked with no DNA. The CDR3 is 16 residues long. CDR1 KGHDR and CDR2 SFDVKD come from the germline V gene. The chain's CDR3 is CATSEVGTENTGELFF.

The chain couples TRBV7-9 to TRBJ2-2; the D gene TCRdb calls, TRBD1, cannot be checked with no DNA. CDR3 length: 19 residues. The germline CDR1 and CDR2 sequences are SEHNR and FQNEAQ (reference sequence). The CDR3 protein is CASSFSTTDREANTGELFF.